This is a list of T cell receptor beta chains from one sample in a study of CD8 T cells in acute hepatitis C reinfection. Here immunoSEQ multiplex PCR was the method, and the copy in TCRdb shows in-frame clones only, minus some. Here the sample spans 35,000 to 40,000 clones, 80% to 90% being singletons. The sequenced sample was naive CD8+ T cells from PBMCs. These receptors originate from a man younger than 45 with chronic hepatitis C. The CDR3 runs from the conserved cysteine through the conserved F or W. D genes are given only for firm matches. Clone size is shown for a subset of rows, as once, few, many or a class of expanded clone.

V gene	clone size	D gene	J gene	CDR3 protein	CDR3 DNA
TRBV9	.	TRBD2	TRBJ2-1	CASQRGGLNEQFF	TGTGCCAGCCAACGGGGGGGTCTAAATGAGCAGTTCTTC
TRBV4-3	.	TRBD2	TRBJ2-3	CASSQVGSGGAMTDTQYF	TGCGCCAGCAGCCAAGTAGGTAGCGGGGGGGCAATGACAGATACGCAGTATTTT
TRBV29-1	.	.	TRBJ1-2	CSVEPGRYGYTF	TGCAGCGTTGAACCGGGACGATATGGCTACACCTTC
TRBV30	.	.	TRBJ1-2	CAATGPTNYGYTF	TGTGCCGCCACGGGGCCCACTAACTATGGCTACACCTTC
TRBV13	.	.	TRBJ2-3	CASSSRQLGDTQYF	TGTGCCAGCAGCTCCCGACAGCTAGGAGATACGCAGTATTTT
TRBV9	.	.	TRBJ2-7	CASSVGNEQYF	TGTGCCAGCAGCGTAGGGAACGAGCAGTACTTC
TRBV5-4	.	TRBD1	TRBJ1-2	CASRVDRGGYTF	TGTGCCAGCAGGGTGGACAGGGGGGGCTACACCTTC
TRBV6-5	.	TRBD1	TRBJ1-1	CASSYAGGGSEAFF	TGTGCCAGCAGTTATGCAGGGGGCGGATCTGAAGCTTTCTTT
TRBV10-1	few	TRBD2	TRBJ2-1	CASSPFRTSGYNEQFF	TGCGCCAGCTCCCCATTCCGGACTAGCGGATACAATGAGCAGTTCTTC
TRBV4-1	.	TRBD1	TRBJ1-5	CASSQEETGVIQPQHF	TGCGCCAGCAGCCAAGAGGAGACAGGGGTGATTCAGCCCCAGCATTTT
TRBV27	once	TRBD2	TRBJ2-1	CASMGLALYNEQFF	TGTGCCAGCATGGGACTAGCGCTTTACAATGAGCAGTTCTTC
TRBV19	.	.	TRBJ2-2	CASSITGELFF	TGTGCCAGTAGTATCACCGGGGAGCTGTTTTTT
TRBV7-2	.	.	TRBJ1-5	CASSSPGTGIQPQHF	TGTGCCAGCAGCTCCCCCGGAACAGGTATTCAGCCCCAGCATTTT
TRBV5-6	few	.	TRBJ2-3	CASQAGTDTQYF	TGTGCCAGCCAGGCGGGCACAGATACGCAGTATTTT
TRBV5-6	.	.	TRBJ2-1	CASSFVSYNEQFF	TGTGCCAGCAGCTTCGTCTCCTACAATGAGCAGTTCTTC
TRBV9	.	.	TRBJ2-5	CASSSRGLETQYF	TGTGCCAGCAGCTCCCGAGGGTTGGAGACCCAGTACTTC
TRBV5-6	.	.	TRBJ2-7	CASSLGSGVHEQYF	TGTGCCAGCAGCCTAGGCTCGGGGGTACACGAGCAGTACTTC